This T cell receptor (beta chain) was recorded in a study of T cell repertoires in cytomegalovirus infection. Germline-derived CDR1 and CDR2 are MNHNS and SASEGT. The CDR3 sequence is 14 residues long. A word on this clonotype: Its matching antigen is unknown. One end of the junction is discordant with germline, which a read error may explain.

TCRdb analysed the reads with MiXCR anew, one entry per CDR3 protein. This table holds approximately 910,000 distinct CDR3 sequences, roughly 30% found once. Study-level points and caveats: CMV-specific TCR beta clonotypes restricted by HLA-C dominated the ex vivo response.

The source of this sequence is a human donor in good health (CMV status not recorded). Some clones in this sample may be carry-over from other donors' samples. The input for sequencing was cultured CD8+ T cells from PBMCs, taken from culture after CMV antigen stimulation. The gene calls are TRBV6-1 and TRBJ2-3, with TRBD2 matching over 8 bases. The CDR3 sequence: CAGSAGGDTDTQYF. In DNA form, the CDR3 reads TGTGCCGGCAGTGCCGGGGGGGACACAGATACGCAGTATTTT.